A selection of T cell receptor beta chains follows, all from one sample in a study of identical twins. Using its own MiXCR run on the 5' RACE reads, TCRdb lists one record per CDR3 protein. Of around 1.7 million distinct CDR3 sequences listed, 25% to 35% were seen once; the top ten hold over 0.25%. The sequencing input was cord blood. These TCRs come from a newborn girl in good health. Each CDR3 is given with its conserved first and last residue. Each record gives: V gene, clone size, CDR3 length, CDR3 protein. Not every row has a clone size; where given, it reads once, few, many or a size class.

TRBV9	few	13	CASSVASPNEQFF
TRBV10-3	.	16	CATSERTGKSVNEQFF
TRBV10-3	many	13	CAISDLASYEQYF
TRBV5-5	.	17	CASSLATSGGAGNEQFF
TRBV12-3/TRBV12-4	.	15	CASSTISVYTDTQYF
TRBV12-3/TRBV12-4	few	16	CASSFWAGFMEETQYF
TRBV27	.	14	CASSLGQGADEQYF
TRBV7-9	.	12	CASSLPGGELYF
TRBV11-2	.	14	CAGINGLAGNEQYF
TRBV7-6	.	19	CASRSVFGTGPYSNQPQHF
TRBV3-1	.	17	CASSQVVGLARTDTQYF
TRBV18	.	13	CASSPSTYYGYTF
TRBV28	.	11	CASSGGTAQFF
TRBV6-5	few	15	CASGASGRASETQYF
TRBV5-1	many	13	CASSLGLYNEQYF
TRBV7-8	.	17	CASRSTTRLADSYEQYF
TRBV24-1	.	14	CATSDTGSTGELFF
TRBV10-3	few	16	CATADQRMGSYNEQFF
TRBV6-2/TRBV6-3	few	14	CASSYHRGRETQYF
TRBV5-1	.	15	CASSSRVSGYDEQFF
TRBV9	.	13	CASSGLANNEQFF
TRBV20-1	few	13	CSARDQGLETQYF
TRBV11-3	.	14	CASSLDPSSNEQFF
TRBV7-6	few	15	CAGSYSAGNTDTQYF
TRBV27	few	13	CASRLKRGTEAFF
TRBV25-1	few	15	CASSELSQGREKLFF
TRBV6-1	.	16	CASSLTSGNRYNEQFF
TRBV7-9	.	15	CASRDPSGAYNEQFF